The sequence of this T cell receptor (beta chain) was determined in a study of T cell responses to AZD1222 COVID-19 vaccine. Some clones are missing from TCRdb's copy, which holds only in-frame ones; the method was immunoSEQ multiplex PCR. Here the sample spans more than 110,000 clones, 90% to 95% being singletons. Points on this clone: What it binds is not known.

Study-level points and caveats: With dominance at 160-218 and 743-854, vaccine-associated CD4 TCRs spanned spike. Rises in breadth and depth of Spike-specific TCRs came after two AZD1222 doses. Only after the peak T cell response were repertoires sampled. A mostly white British donor set with more females was recruited, and clonal diversity was possibly underestimated.

The sequencing used peripheral blood, collected on day 0 of AZD1222 vaccination. The TCR was taken from an adult in good health.

The CDR3 reads CASRWEDTEAFF. CDR3 sequence (DNA): TGCGCCAGCAGGTGGGAGGACACTGAAGCTTTCTTT. This chain uses TRBV5-1 with TRBJ1-1; D is uncertain. CDR3 size: 12 residues. Per the germline V gene, CDR1 is SGHRS and CDR2 is YFSETQ. V was trimmed by 5 bases and J by 3 bases, leaving 8 bases between them.